The 9 T cell receptor beta chains given below trace back to one sample, sequenced in a study of T cells in Graves' hyperthyroidism and ophthalmopathy. Template material for amplifying TCR beta CDR3 regions consisted of RNA transcripts. The HTBI primer set drove a first-round RT-PCR of the TCR CDR3. TCRdb passed the multiplex PCR reads through MiXCR, listing each CDR3 protein once. The data hold 480,000 or so distinct CDR3 sequences, with over 35% observed a single time. The sequenced sample was peripheral blood or thyroid tissue (not recorded which). Receptors were obtained from an adult woman with Graves' disease, either hyperthyroidism or ophthalmopathy (not recorded which).

This clonotype was counted a few times. This rearrangement joins TRBV11-2 to TRBJ1-2, with a possible D match to TRBD1 (5 bases). Between the trimmed V and J ends, which lost 7 bases and 3 bases, there was a span of 12 bases. The CDR3 extends over 13 amino acids. Germline loops: CDR1 SGHAT, CDR2 FQNNGV. CDR3 sequence: CASIYRDDYGYTF. CDR3 coding DNA: TGTGCCAGCATCTATAGGGACGACTATGGCTACACCTTC.

The V gene is TRBV12-3 or TRBV12-4, the J gene TRBJ1-3, with D possibly matching TRBD1 (6 bases). The length of the CDR3 is 15 residues. V was pared by 4 bases and J by 2 bases, with 12 bases between. The CDR3, as DNA: TGTGCCAGCAGTTCGACAGGCGTACCTGGAAACACCATATATTTT. Translation: CASSSTGVPGNTIYF.

This clonotype was observed a few times. The gene calls are TRBV9 and TRBJ1-1; unclear D gene. Germline V gives CDR1 SGDLS, CDR2 YYNGEE. V gave up 0 bases and J gave up 2 bases, with 8 bases separating them. CDR3 length: 14 amino acids. The CDR3 loop is CASSVALVNTEAFF. The CDR3 DNA follows: TGTGCCAGCAGCGTAGCTCTAGTCAACACTGAAGCTTTCTTT.

CDR3 residues: CASARGVSNQPQHF. The CDR3 nucleotides read TGTGCCAGCGCGCGGGGAGTTAGCAATCAGCCCCAGCATTTT. V and J are TRBV2 and TRBJ1-5; D ambiguous. Germline-derived CDR1 and CDR2 are SNHLY and FYNNEI. With 8 bases removed from V and 0 bases from J, the gap between germline ends came to 11 bases. This CDR3 has 14 residues.

This chain links TRBV29-1 with TRBJ2-3; D is perhaps TRBD2 (6 bases). The CDR3 totals 15 residues. The germline CDR1 and CDR2 sequences are SQVTM and ANQGSEA. V was cut by 7 bases and J by 0 bases, with 17 bases left in between. The CDR3 coding sequence is TGCAGCGCATCCGCGGGGTTACTTAGCACAGATACGCAGTATTTT. Its protein product is CSASAGLLSTDTQYF.

There are many counts of this clonotype. The chain is built from TRBV6-2 or TRBV6-3 and TRBJ2-5, with TRBD2 as a possible D gene (5 bases). Trimming took off 7 bases at V and 2 bases at J, with 11 bases between the two ends. This CDR3 comprises 13 residues. CDR1 MNHEY and CDR2 SVGEGT come from the germline V gene. The CDR3 sequence is CASTESGQETQYF. The CDR3 region has the DNA TGTGCCAGCACCGAGAGCGGTCAAGAGACCCAGTACTTC.

J is TRBJ2-2 and V is TRBV7-2; 8 nucleotides align to TRBD1. CDR3 size: 16 residues. After removal of 3 bases from V and 2 bases from J, the junction contained 5 bases not matched to a gene. In germline, CDR1 is SGHTA, CDR2 FQGNSA. This CDR3 reads CASSLGQEINTGELFF. For the CDR3, the DNA is TGTGCCAGCAGCTTGGGACAGGAGATTAACACCGGGGAGCTGTTTTTT. Looking up the rest from reference TRBV7-2 and TRBJ2-2 gives the full variable domain: GAGVSQSPSNKVTEKGKDVELRCDPISGHTALYWYRQSLGQGLEFLIYFQGNSAPDKSGLPSDRFSAERTGGSVSTLTIQRTQQEDSAVYLCASSLGQEINTGELFFGEGSRLTVL.

This clonotype came up a few times. The chain links TRBV5-1 to TRBJ1-4; D perhaps matches TRBD1 (5 bases). The CDR3 covers 14 residues. Germline V lookup: CDR1 SGHRS, CDR2 YFSETQ. Trimming removed 0 bases at V and 8 bases at J, with 11 bases between. The CDR3 is CASSLDGTYEKLFF. Here the CDR3 DNA reads TGCGCCAGCAGCTTGGACGGGACCTACGAAAAACTGTTTTTT. Using reference TRBV5-1 and TRBJ1-4 for the parts outside the CDR3, the full variable domain is KAGVTQTPRYLIKTRGQQVTLSCSPISGHRSVSWYQQTPGQGLQFLFEYFSETQRNKGNFPGRFSGRQFSNSRSEMNVSTLELGDSALYLCASSLDGTYEKLFFGSGTQLSVL.

V usage is TRBV4-1 and J usage is TRBJ2-2, with a tentative D call TRBD1 (5 bases). CDR1 is MGHRA and CDR2 is YSYEKL in the germline V gene. This CDR3 spans 15 amino acids. V was trimmed by 2 bases and J by 8 bases, leaving 15 bases between them. The CDR3 spells CASSQPTDTIGELFF. DNA of the CDR3: TGCGCCAGCAGCCAACCTACGGACACCATAGGGGAGCTGTTTTTT.